This paragraph covers one T cell receptor beta chain sequence. Per the original methods: Reference gene primers were amplified, and this amplification served to estimate nucleated cell counts. Assay used: immunoSEQ multiplex PCR; TCRdb lists only in-frame clones, some missing. V and J calls and clone size are given by that table; D and trimming were obtained from the DNA. The sample yields about 25,000 clones, about nine tenths seen once. This record comes from a study of blood T cell repertoires in COVID-19. For the study at large: The analysed material was cDNA or gDNA that came from T cells, B-cell-depleted T cells, or PBMCs.

The CDR3 has 15 residues. Trimming removed 5 bases from V and 4 bases from J, with 15 bases in between. CDR1 is SGHVS and CDR2 is FQNEAQ in the germline V gene. The receptor was derived from a man over 45 with active COVID-19. The chain couples TRBV7-8 to TRBJ1-5; D remains ambiguous. Sequencing input: peripheral blood. The CDR3 sequence: CASSPTGGFNQPQHF. CDR3 nucleotide sequence: TGTGCCAGCAGCCCGACTGGCGGGTTTAATCAGCCCCAGCATTTT.